This T cell receptor (beta chain) was sequenced for a study of T-cell memory formation after mild COVID-19. As for the study in general: TCR clusters showed largely donor specificity.

Broader study findings: Second-wave clones that peaked on day 37 lacked confirmed SARS-CoV-2 specificity. Clones that contracted clustered mainly in CM and EM if CD4+ and in EMRA if CD8+.

A word on this clonotype: Its specificity is unknown.

TCRalpha and TCRbeta libraries used 5'RACE with constant-segment primers and UMIs. TCRdb reprocessed the 5' RACE reads with MiXCR, giving one entry per CDR3 protein. The sample carries around 430,000 distinct CDR3 sequences, about 15% recorded once. The CDR3 is 16 residues long. Losses at the gene ends were 3 bases for V and 10 bases for J; bases not matched to a gene: 11. In germline, CDR1 is LGHNA, CDR2 YSLEER. The clonotype originates from a man aged 18-30 years who had mild COVID-19 (a few samples of this study predate the infection). Cell type and time point are not known. What was sequenced was PBMCs or a T cell subset sorted from them (not recorded which). The chain is built from TRBV4-3 and TRBJ1-6; 8 bases are a match to TRBD1. For the CDR3, the DNA is TGCGCCAGCAGCCAGGGACTAGGACAGGGTGACTCACCCCTCCACTTT. Protein: CASSQGLGQGDSPLHF.